The subject of this entry is one TCR beta chain. The antigen remains unidentified. The authors reverse transcribed all of the isolated RNA, so sequencing captured expressed TCRB transcripts. TCRdb's copy holds only in-frame clones and misses some; the assay was immunoSEQ multiplex PCR. This sample has hundreds of thousands of clones, with roughly an eighth found just once. The data were obtained in a study of beta chain features in type 1 diabetes. Study results and caveats: cDNA-based sequencing might over-represent cells highly expressing TCR. PCR, the amplification step, might favor shorter templates, equally in patients and controls. It was not settled here whether HLA type affects TCRB rearrangement. Among all four CD4+ subsets, Type 1 diabetes patients had TCRB CDR3s that were moderately but significantly shorter.

Germline V gene data show CDR1 as SGHRS and CDR2 as YFSETQ. V was trimmed by 2 bases and J by 0 bases, leaving 12 bases between them. The CDR3 extends over 16 amino acids. Each sorted fraction was over 95% pure. The receptor comes from a man younger than 35 with type 1 diabetes. The sample taken for sequencing was naive CD4+ T cells from blood. The rearrangement joins TRBV5-1 to TRBJ2-1; D is perhaps TRBD2 (6 bases). The CDR3 DNA sequence: TGCGCCAGCAGCTTAACAGCGGACTACTCCTACAATGAGCAGTTCTTC. Residues: CASSLTADYSYNEQFF.